This entry lists 15 T cell receptor beta chains sequenced from one sample in a study of blood T cell repertoires in COVID-19. The protocol was immunoSEQ multiplex PCR, while the TCRdb copy is restricted to in-frame clones and leaves out a portion. The data hold more than 100,000 clones, with approximately 90% observed a single time. Sequenced input: peripheral blood. Source of these receptors: a woman aged 80 or over in a cohort sampled during active COVID-19.

The chain recombines TRBV24-1 with TRBJ2-1; tentatively, D is TRBD1 (5 bases). The germline gives CDR1 KGHDR, CDR2 SFDVKD. Trimming pared 9 bases from V and 5 bases from J, leaving 13 bases between. The CDR3 extends over 13 amino acids. CDR3 in DNA: TGTGCCACCGCGCAGGGAACGAACAATGAGCAGTTCTTC. This translates into CATAQGTNNEQFF.

The chain joins TRBV10-3 to TRBJ1-2; the D is unclear. The germline gives CDR1 ENHRY, CDR2 SYGVKD. The CDR3 contains 15 residues. V was clipped by 6 bases and J by 3 bases, with 17 bases between them. This chain's CDR3 is CAISPSGRWDYGYTF. In nucleotides, the CDR3 is TGTGCCATCAGCCCCTCGGGGAGGTGGGACTATGGCTACACCTTC.

This chain connects TRBV3-1 (or the pseudogene TRBV3-2) to TRBJ2-7; D is uncertain. The V end was cut by 7 bases, the J end by 3 bases, with 10 bases between. This CDR3 spans 12 amino acids. Germline V gene lookup returns CDR1 LGHDT and CDR2 YNNKEL (reference sequence). DNA of the CDR3: TGTGCCAGCACGCTCGGCGGCTACGAGCAGTACTTC. It specifies CASTLGGYEQYF.

V usage is TRBV7-8 and J usage is TRBJ1-3, with D perhaps matching TRBD1 (5 bases). Germline CDR1 reads SGHVS; CDR2 reads FQNEAQ. V was shortened by 4 bases and J by 0 bases, with 16 bases between the two germline ends. The length of the CDR3 is 17 residues. The CDR3 DNA sequence: TGTGCCAGCAGCTCGCAGGGTCCCACCAACTCTGGAAACACCATATATTTT. This translates into CASSSQGPTNSGNTIYF.

The gene calls are TRBV5-8 and TRBJ2-5; 7 bases are shared with TRBD1. The V gene end was trimmed by 3 bases and the J gene end by 2 bases; junction bases not matched to a gene: 7. This CDR3 contains 15 residues. Per the germline V gene, CDR1 is SGHTS and CDR2 is YDEGEE. In DNA, the CDR3 is TGTGCCAGCAGCTCCAGACAGGGACCACAAGAGACCCAGTACTTC. This encodes CASSSRQGPQETQYF.

This sequence joins TRBV6-5 and TRBJ2-5, with D possibly matching TRBD2 (5 bases). The CDR3 sequence is 15 residues long. The V and J ends lost 7 bases and 5 bases respectively, with 20 bases between them. Germline CDR1 reads MNHEY; CDR2 reads SVGAGI. The CDR3: CASTSLTGLQETQYF. The CDR3 DNA follows: TGTGCCAGCACCTCTTTGACGGGGTTGCAGGAGACCCAGTACTTC.

The gene calls are TRBV6-4 and TRBJ2-2, with D possibly being TRBD2 (5 bases). The V end lost 4 bases, the J end lost 6 bases, and 15 bases lay between the germline ends. Germline loops: CDR1 MRHNA, CDR2 SNTAGT. This CDR3 has 15 residues. This CDR3 reads CASSVFPGMAGELFF. In DNA, the CDR3 is TGTGCCAGCAGTGTGTTTCCCGGGATGGCCGGGGAGCTGTTTTTT.

The chain links TRBV20-1 to TRBJ2-7, with D possibly TRBD2 on 5 matching bases. From germline, CDR1 is DFQATT and CDR2 SNEGSKA (reference sequence). The CDR3 contains 10 residues. The CDR3 region is CSPTEGEQYF. The CDR3 region has the DNA TGCAGCCCGACCGAGGGCGAGCAGTACTTC.

The V gene is TRBV5-1, the J gene TRBJ2-3, with TRBD2 matching over 11 bases. Germline assignment: CDR1 SGHRS and CDR2 YFSETQ. Trimming at V came to 10 bases and at J to 2 bases, leaving 18 bases not matched to a gene. The CDR3 consists of 18 residues. This CDR3 is CAGGLAGGSPTNTDTQYF. The CDR3 region has the DNA TGCGCCGGAGGTCTAGCGGGAGGATCCCCCACTAACACAGATACGCAGTATTTT.

The V call is TRBV2, the J call TRBJ2-7, with 10 bases identical to TRBD2. The CDR3 loop spans 18 amino acids. Germline CDR1 SNHLY, CDR2 FYNNEI. Trimming took 4 bases from V and 5 from J; bases not matched to a gene: 17. CDR3 sequence: CASSVRRRSSGSRDEQYF. As DNA, the CDR3 is TGTGCCAGCAGTGTGAGAAGGCGGTCTAGCGGGAGTCGCGACGAGCAGTACTTC.

The chain joins TRBV12-3 or TRBV12-4 to TRBJ1-2; 7 bases are shared with TRBD1. CDR3 length: 11 residues. V lost 5 bases to trimming and J lost 13 bases; unmatched junction nucleotides: 7. As DNA, the CDR3 is TGTGCCAGCAGTCTTACGACAGGGATCACCTTC. Residues: CASSLTTGITF.

J is TRBJ1-5 and V is TRBV2; weak D call: TRBD1 (5 bases). The V gene lost 0 bases and the J gene lost 1 base, with 19 bases spanning the gap. From germline, CDR1 is SNHLY and CDR2 FYNNEI. CDR3 length: 19 amino acids. The DNA for the CDR3 is TGTGCCAGCAGTGAAGCTAGTGACAGAACCTTAATCAGCAATCAGCCCCAGCATTTT. It codes for CASSEASDRTLISNQPQHF.

CDR3 sequence reads: CASSLGTGGGYYGYTF. The CDR3 nucleotides read TGCGCCAGCAGCTTGGGGACAGGGGGCGGTTACTATGGCTACACCTTC. The rearrangement uses TRBV5-1 and TRBJ1-2, with 11 bases matching TRBD1. This CDR3 has 16 residues. Germline-derived CDR1 and CDR2 are SGHRS and YFSETQ. V gave up 0 bases and J gave up 3 bases; unmatched junction bases: 4.

This chain uses TRBV15 with TRBJ2-7, with D possibly matching TRBD1 (5 bases). Germline lookup yields CDR1 LNHNV and CDR2 YYDKDF (reference sequence). CDR3 length equals 15 residues. V was shortened by 0 bases and J by 3 bases, with 12 bases between the two germline ends. CDR3 region: CATSREPGMSYEQYF. DNA for the CDR3: TGTGCCACCAGCAGAGAGCCAGGGATGAGCTACGAGCAGTACTTC.

The sample holds one count of this clone. The chain carries TRBV7-9 and TRBJ1-2, with D possibly matching TRBD1 (5 bases). V was pared by 1 base and J by 7 bases, with 13 bases between. The CDR3 is 14 residues long. Germline lookup yields CDR1 SEHNR and CDR2 FQNEAQ (reference sequence). The CDR3 loop reads CASSLVSQGGGYTF. The CDR3 DNA reads TGTGCCAGCAGCTTAGTCAGTCAGGGCGGTGGCTACACCTTC.